The present entry profiles one T cell receptor beta chain with its context. V was cut by 7 bases and J by 0 bases, with 13 bases left in between. The CDR3 contains 15 residues. Germline V CDR1 and CDR2: MDHEN, SYDVKM. The data were taken from a study of shared clonotypes between healthy human individuals. TCRdb keeps only in-frame clones here, not all; method: immunoSEQ multiplex PCR. The sample lists some 2,500,000 clones, 80% to 95% occurring once. The chain employs TRBV28 and TRBJ1-5, with D maybe TRBD1 (6 bases). Input material: naive CD4+ T cells from PBMCs. Subset described: CD45RA+ positively selected. The source is a man aged 18 to 35 in good health. Some clones in this sample may be carry-over from other donors' samples. In DNA, the CDR3 is TGTGCCAGCATCACAGGGCAAATTAGCAATCAGCCCCAGCATTTT. Translation gives CASITGQISNQPQHF.